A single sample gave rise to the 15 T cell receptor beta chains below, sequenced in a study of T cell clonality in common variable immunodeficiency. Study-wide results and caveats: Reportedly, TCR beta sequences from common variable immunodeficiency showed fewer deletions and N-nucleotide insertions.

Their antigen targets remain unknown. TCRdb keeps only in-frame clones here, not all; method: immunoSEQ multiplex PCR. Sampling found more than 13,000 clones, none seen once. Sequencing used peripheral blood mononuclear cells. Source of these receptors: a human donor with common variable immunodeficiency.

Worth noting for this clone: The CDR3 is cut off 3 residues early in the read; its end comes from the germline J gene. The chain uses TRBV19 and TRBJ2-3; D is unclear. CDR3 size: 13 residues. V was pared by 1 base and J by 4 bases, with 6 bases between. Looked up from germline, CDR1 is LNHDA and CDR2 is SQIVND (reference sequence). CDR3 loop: CASSIGLADTQYF. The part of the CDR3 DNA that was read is TGTGCCAGTAGTATAGGACTGGCAGATACG.

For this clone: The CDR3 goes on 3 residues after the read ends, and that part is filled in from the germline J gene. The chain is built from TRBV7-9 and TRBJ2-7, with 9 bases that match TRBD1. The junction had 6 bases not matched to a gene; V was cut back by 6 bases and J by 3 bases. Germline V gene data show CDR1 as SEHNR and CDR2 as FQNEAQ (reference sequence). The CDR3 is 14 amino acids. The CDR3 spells CASRSGTGHYEQYF. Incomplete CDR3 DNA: TGTGCCAGCAGATCCGGGACAGGGCACTACGAG.

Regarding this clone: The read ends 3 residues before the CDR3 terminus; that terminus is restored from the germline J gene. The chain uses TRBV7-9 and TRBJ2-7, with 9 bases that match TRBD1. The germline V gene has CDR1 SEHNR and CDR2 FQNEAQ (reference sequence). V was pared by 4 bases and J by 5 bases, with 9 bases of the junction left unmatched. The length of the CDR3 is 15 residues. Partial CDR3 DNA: TGTGCCAGCAGCTCGTCCGGGACAGGGAAGAACGAG. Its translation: CASSSSGTGKNE. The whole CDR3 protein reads CASSSSGTGKNEQYF.

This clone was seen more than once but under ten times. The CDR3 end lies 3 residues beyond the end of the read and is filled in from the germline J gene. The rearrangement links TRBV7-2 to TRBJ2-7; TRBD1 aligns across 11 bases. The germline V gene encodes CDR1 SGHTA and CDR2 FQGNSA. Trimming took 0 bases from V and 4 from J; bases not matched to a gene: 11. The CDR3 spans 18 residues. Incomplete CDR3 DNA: TGTGCCAGCAGCTTAGCTTCCTTAGTATGGGACAGGGGGTACGAG. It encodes CASSLASLVWDRGYE. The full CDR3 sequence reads CASSLASLVWDRGYEQYF.

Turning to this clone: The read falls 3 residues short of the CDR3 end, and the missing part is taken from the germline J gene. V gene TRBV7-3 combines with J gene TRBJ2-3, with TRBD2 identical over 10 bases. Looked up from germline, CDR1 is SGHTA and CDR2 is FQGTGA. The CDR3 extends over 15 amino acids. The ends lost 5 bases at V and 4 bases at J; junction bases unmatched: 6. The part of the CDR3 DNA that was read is TGTGCCAGCAGCATTACTAGCGGGGCTGCAGATACG. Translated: CASSITSGAADT. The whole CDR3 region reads CASSITSGAADTQYF.

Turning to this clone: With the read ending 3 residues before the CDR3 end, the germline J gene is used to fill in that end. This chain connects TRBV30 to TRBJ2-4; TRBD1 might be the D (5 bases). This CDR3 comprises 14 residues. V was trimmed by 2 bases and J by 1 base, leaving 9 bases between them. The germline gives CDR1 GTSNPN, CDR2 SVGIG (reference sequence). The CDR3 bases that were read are TGTGCCTGGAGTAGCAGGGTTGCCAAAAACATT. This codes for CAWSSRVAKNI. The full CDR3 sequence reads CAWSSRVAKNIQYF.

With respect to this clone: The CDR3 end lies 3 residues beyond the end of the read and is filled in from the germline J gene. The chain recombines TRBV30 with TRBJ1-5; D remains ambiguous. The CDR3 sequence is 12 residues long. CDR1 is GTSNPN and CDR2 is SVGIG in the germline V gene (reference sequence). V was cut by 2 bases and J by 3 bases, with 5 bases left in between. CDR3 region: CAWSLYNQPQHF. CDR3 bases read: TGTGCCTGGAGTCTTTACAATCAGCCC.

The CDR3 protein is CASSLVVSSYEQYF. CDR3 DNA (partial): TGTGCCAGCAGCTTAGTGGTCAGCTCCTACGAG. The chain recombines TRBV7-2 with TRBJ2-7; D is unclear. The CDR3 goes on 3 residues after the read ends, and that part is filled in from the germline J gene. This CDR3 spans 14 amino acids. Trimming took off 1 base at V and 0 bases at J, with 7 bases between the two ends. Germline V gene lookup returns CDR1 SGHTA and CDR2 FQGNSA.

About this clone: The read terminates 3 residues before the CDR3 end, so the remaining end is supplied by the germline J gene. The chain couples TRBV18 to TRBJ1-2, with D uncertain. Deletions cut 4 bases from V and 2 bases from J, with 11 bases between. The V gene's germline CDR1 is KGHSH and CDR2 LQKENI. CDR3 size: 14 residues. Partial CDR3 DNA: TGTGCCAGCTCACGGTACCGCGAGAACTATGGC. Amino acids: CASSRYRENYG. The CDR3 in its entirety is CASSRYRENYGYTF.

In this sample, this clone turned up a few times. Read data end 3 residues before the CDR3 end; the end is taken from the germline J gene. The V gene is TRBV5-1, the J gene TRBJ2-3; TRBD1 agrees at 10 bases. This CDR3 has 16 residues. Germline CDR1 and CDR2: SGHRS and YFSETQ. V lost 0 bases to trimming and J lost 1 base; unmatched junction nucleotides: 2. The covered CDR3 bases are TGCGCCAGCAGCTTGGGAGGACAGGGGGGCACAGATACG. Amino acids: CASSLGGQGGTDT. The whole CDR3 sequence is CASSLGGQGGTDTQYF.

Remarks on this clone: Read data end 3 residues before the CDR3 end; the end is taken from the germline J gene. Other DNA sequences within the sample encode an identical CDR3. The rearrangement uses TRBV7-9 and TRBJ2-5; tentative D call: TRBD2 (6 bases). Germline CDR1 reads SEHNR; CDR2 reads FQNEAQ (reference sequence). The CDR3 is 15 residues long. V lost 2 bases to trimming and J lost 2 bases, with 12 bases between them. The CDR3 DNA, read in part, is TGTGCCAGCAGCTTAACCGGGGACTCTCAAGAGACC. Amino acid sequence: CASSLTGDSQET. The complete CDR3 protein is CASSLTGDSQETQYF.

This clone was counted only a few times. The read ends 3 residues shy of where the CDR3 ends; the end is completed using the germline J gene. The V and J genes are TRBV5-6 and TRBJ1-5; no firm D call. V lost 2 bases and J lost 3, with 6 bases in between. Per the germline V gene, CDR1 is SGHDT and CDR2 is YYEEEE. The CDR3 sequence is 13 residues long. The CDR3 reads CASSFRYNQPQHF. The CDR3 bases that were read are TGTGCCAGCAGCTTCCGGTACAATCAGCCC.

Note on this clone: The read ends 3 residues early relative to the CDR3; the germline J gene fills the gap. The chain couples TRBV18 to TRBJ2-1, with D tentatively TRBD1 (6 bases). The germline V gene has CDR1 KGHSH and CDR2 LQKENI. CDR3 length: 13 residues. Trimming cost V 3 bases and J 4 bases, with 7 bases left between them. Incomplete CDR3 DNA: TGTGCCAGCTCACCGACAGGTTACAATGAG. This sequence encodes CASSPTGYNE. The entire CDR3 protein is CASSPTGYNEQFF.

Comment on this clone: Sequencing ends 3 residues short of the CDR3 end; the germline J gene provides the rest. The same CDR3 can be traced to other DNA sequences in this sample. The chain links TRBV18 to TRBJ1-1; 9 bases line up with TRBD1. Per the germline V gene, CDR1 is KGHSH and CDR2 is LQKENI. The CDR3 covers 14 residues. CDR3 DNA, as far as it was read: TGTGCCAGCTCACCATTAACAGGGGGCACCGAA. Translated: CASSPLTGGTE. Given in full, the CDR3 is CASSPLTGGTEAFF. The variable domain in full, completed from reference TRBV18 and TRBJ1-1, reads NAGVMQNPRHLVRRRGQEARLRCSPMKGHSHVYWYRQLPEEGLKFMVYLQKENIIDESGMPKERFSAEFPKEGPSILRIQQVVRGDSAAYFCASSPLTGGTEAFFGQGTRLTVV.

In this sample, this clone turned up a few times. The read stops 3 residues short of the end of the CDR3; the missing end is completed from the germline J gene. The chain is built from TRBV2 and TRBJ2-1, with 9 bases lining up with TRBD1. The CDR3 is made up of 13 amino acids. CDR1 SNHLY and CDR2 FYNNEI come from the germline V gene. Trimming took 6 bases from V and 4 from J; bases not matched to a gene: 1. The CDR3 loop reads CASRGQGYNEQFF. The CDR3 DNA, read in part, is TGTGCCAGCAGGGGACAGGGTTACAATGAG.